Listed below are T cell receptor beta chains from one sample, sequenced in a study of blood T cell repertoires in COVID-19. The data were produced by immunoSEQ multiplex PCR, yet TCRdb's version contains in-frame clones alone and is incomplete. The table lists around 38,000 clones, 70% to 90% of them singletons. What was sequenced was peripheral blood. The source is a human donor in a cohort sampled during active COVID-19. Both conserved end residues are part of each CDR3. D genes are given only for firm matches. Clone size appears in some rows only: once, few, many, or a class for an expanded clone.

j_call | clone_size | v_call | d_call | cdr3_nt | cdr3_aa
TRBJ2-7 | - | TRBV2 | TRBD2 | TGTGCCGGAGCGGGGAGTAGGTACGAGCAGTACTTC | CAGAGSRYEQYF
TRBJ1-4 | - | TRBV29-1 | TRBD1 | TGCAGCGCCCGGGACAGGGACAGAGAAAAACTGTTTTTT | CSARDRDREKLFF
TRBJ1-1 | - | TRBV30 | TRBD1 | TGTGCCGGCAACAGGGGGGACACTGAAGCTTTCTTT | CAGNRGDTEAFF
TRBJ1-2 | - | TRBV4-1 | TRBD1 | TGCGCCAGCAGCTCACCGGGACAGGGGGCCGGCTACACCTTC | CASSSPGQGAGYTF
TRBJ1-2 | - | TRBV29-1 | - | TGCAGCGTTGAAGATCCTGTGAGTGTTAACTATGGCTACACCTTC | CSVEDPVSVNYGYTF
TRBJ2-3 | - | TRBV28 | TRBD1 | TGTGCCAGCAGTACCATACAGGGGGCAGATACGCAGTATTTT | CASSTIQGADTQYF
TRBJ1-6 | - | TRBV7-2 | - | TGTGCCAGCAGCTTAGTAGCCCGGGGGAAGAATTCACCCCTCCACTTT | CASSLVARGKNSPLHF
TRBJ2-2 | once | TRBV5-4 | TRBD1 | TGTGCCAGCAGCCTGGGGGGACAGGGGAACACCGGGGAGCTGTTTTTT | CASSLGGQGNTGELFF
TRBJ1-2 | - | TRBV10-3 | - | TGTGCCATCAGTCCGGTGGGGGGGGCCTATGGCTACACCTTC | CAISPVGGAYGYTF
TRBJ2-3 | once | TRBV11-2 | - | TGTGCCAGCAGCTTAGCCCCAAGCACAGATACGCAGTATTTT | CASSLAPSTDTQYF
TRBJ2-7 | - | TRBV11-2 | - | TGTGCCAGCAGCTTAGGCGTTAGCTACGAGCAGTACTTC | CASSLGVSYEQYF
TRBJ1-3 | - | TRBV13 | - | TGTGCCAGCAGCTTATCAGGGTTACCTGGAAACACCATATATTTT | CASSLSGLPGNTIYF
TRBJ2-1 | - | TRBV27 | TRBD2 | TGTGCCAGCCAACCCCGGGAGGGAAGAGGGTACAATGAGCAGTTCTTC | CASQPREGRGYNEQFF
TRBJ2-3 | - | TRBV10-1 | TRBD2 | TGCGCCAGCAACCGACTAGCGGGGTTGACAGATACGCAGTATTTT | CASNRLAGLTDTQYF
TRBJ2-3 | few | TRBV3-1/TRBV3-2 | TRBD1 | TGTGCCAGCACCCGGACAGGGAGTCGCACAGATACGCAGTATTTT | CASTRTGSRTDTQYF
TRBJ2-2 | - | TRBV29-1 | TRBD2 | TGCAGCGTTGATGGGCTAGCGGGAGGGCCCGGGGAGCTGTTTTTT | CSVDGLAGGPGELFF
TRBJ2-7 | - | TRBV5-1 | - | TGCGCCAGCAGCCGCGGGACAGACAGCTACGAGCAGTACTTC | CASSRGTDSYEQYF
TRBJ1-1 | - | TRBV5-4 | - | TGTGCCAGCAGCTCCTACACTGAAGCTTTCTTT | CASSSYTEAFF
TRBJ2-7 | - | TRBV7-2 | TRBD1 | TGTGCCAGCAGCTTCGGGACAGGGGTATACGAGCAGTACTTC | CASSFGTGVYEQYF
TRBJ2-5 | - | TRBV2 | - | TGTGCCAGCAGGCCGGACAATGGAAGGGAGACCCAGTACTTC | CASRPDNGRETQYF
TRBJ1-2 | once | TRBV20-1 | - | TGCAGTGCTAGTTCCCCTCTCCGGCAGGGTGACGCCCGGGGCTACACCTTC | CSASSPLRQGDARGYTF
TRBJ2-7 | - | TRBV2 | TRBD1 | TGTGCCAGCGGCCGACAGGGTCATGTCTACGAGCAGTACTTC | CASGRQGHVYEQYF
TRBJ2-7 | few | TRBV4-2 | TRBD2 | TGTGCCAGCAGCCCGCCCAGCGGGAGTCACGACGAGCAGTACTTC | CASSPPSGSHDEQYF
TRBJ1-2 | - | TRBV18 | - | TGTGCCAGCTCACCACGACAGGAATCGGGCTACACCTTC | CASSPRQESGYTF
TRBJ1-4 | - | TRBV5-8 | - | TGTGCCAGCAGCTTGGCTCGGGAGGGACTTAATGAAAAACTGTTTTTT | CASSLAREGLNEKLFF
TRBJ1-2 | - | TRBV18 | - | TGTGCCAGCTCACCCGGGACATCCAGAGGAGATGGCTACACCTTC | CASSPGTSRGDGYTF
TRBJ2-3 | - | TRBV7-9 | TRBD2 | TGTGCCAGCTCCATTGGGGGGGGGTCAGATACGCAGTATTTT | CASSIGGGSDTQYF
TRBJ2-7 | - | TRBV19 | TRBD2 | TGTGCCAGTAGTATATACGGGATATCTAGCGGGTCCTACGAGCAGTACTTC | CASSIYGISSGSYEQYF
TRBJ2-3 | - | TRBV11-3 | TRBD2 | TGTGCCAGCAGCCCAAGGTGGGGGCGGGGGGGCACAGATACGCAGTATTTT | CASSPRWGRGGTDTQYF
TRBJ2-7 | once | TRBV20-1 | - | TGCAGTGCTAACAGCCCTGTGGGCCAGTACTTC | CSANSPVGQYF
TRBJ2-3 | - | TRBV2 | - | TGTGCCAGCAGTAAGACAGTTGGTAGGACAGATACGCAGTATTTT | CASSKTVGRTDTQYF
TRBJ1-2 | - | TRBV15 | TRBD1 | TGTGCCACCAGCAGAGACATTACAGGGGGTGGCTACACCTTC | CATSRDITGGGYTF
TRBJ1-2 | - | TRBV29-1 | TRBD1 | TGCAGCGTTGAAGCGGGGACAGGGATCTATGGCTACACCTTC | CSVEAGTGIYGYTF
TRBJ2-7 | medium-sized | TRBV2 | - | TGTGCCACTAATGAGGAGCAGTACTTC | CATNEEQYF
TRBJ2-4 | - | TRBV12-3/TRBV12-4 | TRBD2 | TGTGCCAGCAGTGCGACTAGCGGGGGCTCGAGGTACTTC | CASSATSGGSRYF
TRBJ2-5 | - | TRBV7-2 | TRBD1 | TGTGCCACAGGGACAGGGGGCGGGAAAGGGGAGACCCAGTACTTC | CATGTGGGKGETQYF
TRBJ2-2 | - | TRBV24-1 | TRBD1 | TGTGCCACCAGTGATGGACAGGACCGATACACCGGGGAGCTGTTTTTT | CATSDGQDRYTGELFF
TRBJ2-3 | - | TRBV2 | TRBD2 | TGTGCCAGCAGTCTACTAGCGGGGGGGGTGGCAGATACGCAGTATTTT | CASSLLAGGVADTQYF
TRBJ1-2 | once | TRBV6-2/TRBV6-3 | - | TGTGCCAGCAGTTACCGAGGTGCTCTTCATGGCTACACCTTC | CASSYRGALHGYTF
TRBJ2-5 | - | TRBV4-3 | TRBD2 | TGCGCCAGCAGCCAAGAGGGCGGGGGGGCCCGAGAGACCCAGTACTTC | CASSQEGGGARETQYF
TRBJ2-7 | - | TRBV19 | TRBD2 | TGTGCCAGTAGTTTCGCGGGAGGAACCTACGAGCAGTACTTC | CASSFAGGTYEQYF
TRBJ1-6 | - | TRBV30 | TRBD1 | TGTGCCTGGAACGAAGGACAGGGTAATTCACCCCTCCACTTT | CAWNEGQGNSPLHF
TRBJ2-1 | once | TRBV2 | - | TGTGCCAGCAGTGTACTAGAGAAATTCTTC | CASSVLEKFF
TRBJ2-5 | - | TRBV15 | TRBD1 | TGTGCCACCAGCAGAACTACAGGGGGCGAGACCCAGTACTTC | CATSRTTGGETQYF
TRBJ1-5 | - | TRBV7-9 | - | TGTGCCAGCAGCTTACTCGGGAGGCAGCCCCAGCATTTT | CASSLLGRQPQHF
TRBJ1-3 | - | TRBV18 | - | TGTGCCAGCTCACCATTGGCAGGGCGTCACGGAAACACCATATATTTT | CASSPLAGRHGNTIYF
TRBJ2-1 | - | TRBV2 | - | TGTGCCAGCAGTCCGGGACCGCGGGGTAACAATGAGCAGTTCTTC | CASSPGPRGNNEQFF
TRBJ2-6 | - | TRBV25-1 | - | TGTGCCAGCAGTGACTGGACAGTGGGGGCCAACGTCCTGACTTTC | CASSDWTVGANVLTF
TRBJ1-5 | once | TRBV7-8 | - | TGTGCCAGCAGCTTCCAGGGCTTTAATCAGCCCCAGCATTTT | CASSFQGFNQPQHF
TRBJ1-2 | - | TRBV30 | TRBD1 | TGTGCCTGGCAACCCTCTGGACAGGGAATTGGCTACACCTTC | CAWQPSGQGIGYTF
TRBJ2-2 | - | TRBV5-1 | - | TGCGCCAGCAGCCCCACCGGGGACACCGGGGAGCTGTTTTTT | CASSPTGDTGELFF
TRBJ1-2 | - | TRBV5-6 | - | TGTGCCAGCAAGTCCCCAAGTTGGGCCTATGGCTACACCTTC | CASKSPSWAYGYTF
TRBJ1-2 | - | TRBV2 | - | TGTGCCAGCAGTGCCTCCCGAGGAGGGTGGGTCACCTTC | CASSASRGGWVTF
TRBJ2-1 | once | TRBV28 | TRBD1 | TGTGCCAGCAGTTCACCCGGGACAGGGGGCGGGAGTGCGCAGTTCTTC | CASSSPGTGGGSAQFF
TRBJ2-3 | - | TRBV25-1 | - | TGTGCCAGCAGGTTAAAAGATACGCAGTATTTT | CASRLKDTQYF